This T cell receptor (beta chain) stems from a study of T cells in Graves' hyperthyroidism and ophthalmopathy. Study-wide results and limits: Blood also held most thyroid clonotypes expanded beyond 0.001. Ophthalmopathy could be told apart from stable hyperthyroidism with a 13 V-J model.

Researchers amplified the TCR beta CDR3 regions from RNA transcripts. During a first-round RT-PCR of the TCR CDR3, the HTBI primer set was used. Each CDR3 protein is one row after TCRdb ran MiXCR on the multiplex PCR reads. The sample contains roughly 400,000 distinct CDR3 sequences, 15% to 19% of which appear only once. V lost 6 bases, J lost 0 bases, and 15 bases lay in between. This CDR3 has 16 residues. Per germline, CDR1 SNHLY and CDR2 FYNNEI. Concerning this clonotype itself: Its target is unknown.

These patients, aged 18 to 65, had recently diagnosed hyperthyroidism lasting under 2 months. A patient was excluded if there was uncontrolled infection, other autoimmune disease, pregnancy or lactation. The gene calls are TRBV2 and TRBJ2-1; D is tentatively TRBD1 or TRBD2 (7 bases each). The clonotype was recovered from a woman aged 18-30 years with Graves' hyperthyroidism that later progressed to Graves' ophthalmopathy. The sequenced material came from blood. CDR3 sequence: CASSLQGTNSYNEQFF. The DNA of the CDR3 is TGTGCCAGCAGCCTACAGGGGACTAACTCCTACAATGAGCAGTTCTTC.